This TCR beta chain was sequenced for a study of siplizumab effects on memory and regulatory T cells (dated by TCRdb to between 2019 and 2020). Broadly, across the study: The study looked at the effect of siplizumab, an anti-CD2 antibody, on alloreactive T-cell subsets in allogeneic mixed lymphocyte reactions made from human PBMCs. Broader findings and caveats from the paper: Because sequences at frequencies below about 10^-5 were poorly captured, only a minor fraction of alloreactive clones could be mapped back to unstimulated subsets. Siplizumab significantly lowered the cumulative frequency of alloreactive sequences that could be traced to unstimulated CD4+ memory T cells. No functional confirmation was obtained for the suppressive function of proliferating Tregs from siplizumab cultures. About 80-96% of proliferating CD4+ or CD8+ clones could not be given a naive or memory phenotype. Of the alloreactive CD4+ clones that could be mapped, the Treg-derived share averaged about 70% with siplizumab compared with roughly 25% in control reactions. Unstimulated naive T cells appeared more diverse than memory T cells, and naive cells seemed to contribute substantially to the alloresponse.

TCRbeta CDR3 sequencing was performed on sorted unstimulated T cells and on proliferating T cells recovered from mixed lymphocyte reactions. Fresh whole blood from some eleven HLA-typed healthy donors was used to isolate PBMCs. A note on this clone: Its antigen is unknown. No per-base quality is available; no much larger clone lies one base away.

The library was built by means of the immunoSEQ multiplex PCR assay. The deep sequencing platform assayed about 10^5 TCR templates per sample. Genomic DNA extracted from sorted T cells was used for TCRbeta CDR3 sequencing. The source study handled its data this way. Clonal analysis of TCRbeta CDR3 data was done in the R programming language. Comparing unstimulated samples against CFSE-low samples taken after the reaction was how alloreactive CD4+ and CD8+ clones were defined. Alloreactive CD4+ clones were assigned to regulatory or non-regulatory origin by matching sequences to sorted unstimulated Treg and non-Treg repertoires. Entries here come from immuneACCESS through TCRdb and include only in-frame sequences with V and J called. Some clones fail to appear in such tables; in the studies checked, an unresolved V gene covers under half of the shortfall, and the cause of the remainder is unknown. The V and J calls and clone size were taken over from that table, and D and trimming were inferred from the DNA. This sample gives 94,000 or so clones in total; under 95% of them show up just once. The ten largest clones add up to 6.5% of the sample.

The CDR3 holds 17 amino acids from the cysteine to the phenylalanine. CDR3 DNA only is kept here, 51 bases in frame from base 1. This TCR came from a human donor in good health. Sequenced input: CD8+ T cells sorted from blood. The chain was built from TRBV21-1 and TRBJ2-7; the table assigns TRBD2, which was not confirmed against the DNA. TRBV21-1 is a pseudogene segment. The nucleotide sequence is given as TGTGCCAGCAGCAAGTTGGGAGGAGAGGACACCAACTACGAGCAGTACTTC. It translates as CASSKLGGEDTNYEQYF.